What follows is one T cell receptor (beta chain) and its context. The source of the sample is a study of blood T cell repertoires in COVID-19. Using immunoSEQ multiplex PCR, the repertoire was profiled, and TCRdb retains in-frame clones only, with some absent. The data hold around 220,000 clones, with roughly 84% observed a single time. The source of this sequence is a man younger than 45 with active or convalescent COVID-19. Sequenced input: peripheral blood.

CDR3 nucleotide sequence: TGTGCCAGCACCGGGAACACCGGGGAGCTGTTTTTT. Its translation is CASTGNTGELFF. V and J are TRBV11-3 and TRBJ2-2; D is unclear. The CDR3 sequence is 12 residues long. Per germline, CDR1 SGHNT and CDR2 YENEEA. The ends were cut back, 7 bases at V and 1 base at J, with 4 bases in the middle.